A single sample is the source of the 15 T cell receptor beta chains below, sequenced in a study of T cells after yellow fever vaccination. TCRdb redid the calling of the 5' RACE reads with MiXCR, one entry per CDR3 protein. The sample contains about 220,000 distinct CDR3 sequences, more than 3% of which appear only once. This specimen was CD4+ T cells sorted from PBMCs, taken 10 days after the yellow fever booster vaccination. These receptors originate from a man aged 18 to 30 who received the YFV17D yellow fever vaccine.

This clonotype was found a few times. The chain couples TRBV5-1 to TRBJ2-1; 9 bases match TRBD2. Per germline, CDR1 SGHRS and CDR2 YFSETQ. This CDR3 has 14 amino acids. The V segment lost 2 bases and the J segment 15 bases; nucleotides outside the gene matches: 12. CDR3 protein: CASSFERGAAAAFF. CDR3 nucleotides: TGCGCCAGCAGCTTCGAGCGGGGGGCGGCGGCGGCGTTCTTC. Based on the CDR3 plus reference TRBV5-1 and TRBJ2-1, the full variable domain is KAGVTQTPRYLIKTRGQQVTLSCSPISGHRSVSWYQQTPGQGLQFLFEYFSETQRNKGNFPGRFSGRQFSNSRSEMNVSTLELGDSALYLCASSFERGAAAAFFGPGTRLTVL.

In regard to this clonotype: A clone one base away is much larger, so this may be a read error. CDR3 DNA: TGCAGCGTTGTCCCAACAGGGGTGACTACTGAAGCTTTCTTT. The encoded protein is CSVVPTGVTTEAFF. The chain has TRBV29-1 and TRBJ1-1, with 7 bases matching TRBD1. V dropped 4 bases and J dropped 5; count of bases not matched to a gene: 10. This CDR3 has 14 amino acids. Germline V gene data show CDR1 as SQVTM and CDR2 as ANQGSEA.

This sequence joins TRBV18 and TRBJ1-1; D might be TRBD1 (6 bases). CDR1 KGHSH and CDR2 LQKENI come from the germline V gene. This CDR3 has 15 residues. The V gene lost 4 bases and the J gene lost 1 base, with 13 bases spanning the gap. The CDR3, as DNA: TGTGCCAGCTCACGACAGGTTTTAGGGAACACTGAAGCTTTCTTT. This encodes CASSRQVLGNTEAFF.

This clonotype was observed a handful of times. J is TRBJ1-2 and V is TRBV20-1; the D is unclear. Germline-derived CDR1 and CDR2 are DFQATT and SNEGSKA (reference sequence). This CDR3 contains 14 residues. V was clipped by 6 bases and J by 0 bases, with 14 bases between them. CDR3 DNA sequence: TGCAGTGCCCCCTATCAAACCGCTAACTATGGCTACACCTTC. It translates to CSAPYQTANYGYTF.

This clonotype was observed a few times. V and J are TRBV12-3 or TRBV12-4 and TRBJ1-5, with 8 bases that match TRBD1. The CDR3 length is 16 residues. The V and J ends lost 6 bases and 4 bases, in that order; junction bases with no gene match: 11. CDR3 nucleotides: TGTGCCAGCAGCCTCAGGGGGCTCCCACCTAATCAGCCCCAGCATTTT. Its translation: CASSLRGLPPNQPQHF.

This clonotype was counted only a few times. The chain is built from TRBV3-1 and TRBJ1-5, with TRBD1 matching over 10 bases. Losses at the gene ends were 4 bases for V and 7 bases for J; bases not matched to a gene: 4. CDR1 and CDR2 (germline): LGHDT, YNNKEL (reference sequence). The CDR3 is 14 residues long. DNA for the CDR3: TGTGCCAGCAGCCCAGACAGGGGGCGACAGCCCCAGCATTTT. Its translation is CASSPDRGRQPQHF.

By proportion, this clonotype is medium-sized. The rearrangement uses TRBV12-3 or TRBV12-4 and TRBJ2-3; a weak D match, TRBD1 (7 bases). CDR3 length: 12 residues. The V end was cut by 4 bases, the J end by 9 bases, with 11 bases between. CDR3 bases: TGTGCCAGCAGTTCCCAGGGGGGAACGCAGTATTTT. The encoded protein is CASSSQGGTQYF.

This clonotype was observed at least ten times. The gene calls are TRBV12-3 or TRBV12-4 and TRBJ2-1; D is perhaps TRBD1 (5 bases). The CDR3 contains 14 residues. The V end was cut by 2 bases, the J end by 7 bases, with 12 bases between. CDR3 sequence reads: CASSLPQGANEQFF. The CDR3 region has the DNA TGTGCCAGCAGTTTACCCCAGGGTGCGAATGAGCAGTTCTTC.

This clonotype was seen a handful of times. The chain recombines TRBV5-4 with TRBJ2-7; TRBD2 agrees at 12 bases. The CDR3 totals 17 residues. Germline values: CDR1 SGHNT, CDR2 YYREEE (reference sequence). The trim removed 6 bases at V and 5 bases at J, leaving 15 bases unmatched. The CDR3 region is CASKSLQSSGGAHEQYF. Here the CDR3 DNA reads TGTGCCAGCAAGTCCCTCCAATCTAGCGGGGGGGCCCACGAGCAGTACTTC.

Ten or more counts support this clonotype. The chain employs TRBV29-1 and TRBJ1-1, with D hard to call. Germline CDR1 is SQVTM and CDR2 is ANQGSEA. This CDR3 spans 13 amino acids. V dropped 3 bases and J dropped 2 bases, with 10 bases sitting between them. CDR3 loop: CSVEGVLNTEAFF. The CDR3 region has the DNA TGCAGCGTTGAGGGCGTTTTAAACACTGAAGCTTTCTTT.

This clonotype was counted ten times or more. The V and J genes are TRBV5-6 and TRBJ2-7, with TRBD1 matching over 8 bases. Germline CDR1 is SGHDT and CDR2 is YYEEEE. V trimming: 0 bases; J trimming: 6 bases; junction bases outside the gene matches: 8. This CDR3 spans 15 amino acids. This CDR3 is CASSLAPGQGSEQYV. CDR3 DNA: TGTGCCAGCAGCTTGGCCCCCGGACAGGGTAGCGAGCAGTACGTC.

This clonotype showed up just a few times. The rearrangement joins TRBV12-5 to TRBJ2-1, with TRBD2 as a possible D gene (6 bases). The CDR3 runs 13 residues. Trimming removed 5 bases at V and 3 bases at J, with 8 bases between. Germline V gene sequence: CDR1 LGHNT, CDR2 FRNRAP. CDR3 amino acids: CASGGDFYNEQFF. The CDR3 nucleotides read TGTGCTAGTGGTGGGGACTTCTACAATGAGCAGTTCTTC.

This clonotype was seen at least ten times. The chain has TRBV7-2 and TRBJ1-2; the match to TRBD1 covers 7 bases. Germline values: CDR1 SGHTA, CDR2 FQGNSA. Unmatched junction bases numbered 9, after V lost 6 bases and J lost 5 bases. This CDR3 spans 14 amino acids. This CDR3 is CASSSRQGRYGYTF. For the CDR3, the DNA is TGTGCCAGCAGTTCCCGACAGGGAAGGTATGGCTACACCTTC.

This clonotype was observed at least ten times. The chain couples TRBV5-4 to TRBJ1-2, with a possible D match to TRBD1 (6 bases). This CDR3 has 17 residues. Germline V gives CDR1 SGHNT, CDR2 YYREEE (reference sequence). Trimming stripped 0 bases from V and 0 bases from J, with 15 bases between. Here the CDR3 DNA reads TGTGCCAGCAGCTTGGCCCAGGGGTTCCGAGCTAACTATGGCTACACCTTC. Translation gives CASSLAQGFRANYGYTF.

This clonotype was seen ten or more times. The chain uses TRBV11-2 and TRBJ1-1; D may be TRBD1 (6 bases). The V gene's germline CDR1 is SGHAT and CDR2 FQNNGV. The V end was cut by 8 bases, the J end by 0 bases, with 10 bases between. There are 13 residues in the CDR3. CDR3 nucleotide sequence: TGTGCCAGCGGGGGCGGGCTGAACACTGAAGCTTTCTTT. Translated, it gives CASGGGLNTEAFF.